These 30 T cell receptor delta chains came from one sample sequenced in a study of gamma-delta T cells after stem cell transplantation. TCRdb redid the clone calls on the RT-PCR reads with CATT. The sample yields over 500 delta-chain clones, roughly 16% seen once. The specimen sequenced was gamma-delta T cells. These receptors all come from a human donor. It is not recorded whose cells these are; they may come from a transplant donor.

This clone was recorded a few times. This chain links TRDV1 with TRDJ1, with TRDD3 matching over 12 bases. CDR3 length equals 21 residues. The germline CDR1 and CDR2 sequences are TSWWSYY and QGS. V trimming: 4 bases; J trimming: 3 bases; junction bases outside the gene matches: 21. The CDR3 sequence: CALGVYLPTSGGYEFPDKLIF. CDR3 sequence (DNA): TGTGCTCTTGGGGTATATCTTCCTACGTCTGGGGGATACGAGTTCCCCGATAAACTCATCTTT.

This clone is judged medium-sized. This sequence joins TRDV1 and TRDJ1, with 7 bases identical to TRDD3. Trimming at V came to 0 bases and at J to 0 bases, leaving 4 bases not matched to a gene. Germline CDR1 and CDR2: TSWWSYY and QGS. This CDR3 is built from 16 residues. For the CDR3, the DNA is TGTGCTCTTGGGGAACTTTGGATACGCTACACCGATAAACTCATCTTT. It is translated as CALGELWIRYTDKLIF.

Only a few counts were recorded for this clone. The V call is TRDV1, the J call TRDJ1; a possible D gene is TRDD2 (9 bases). Trimming left V 5 bases short and J 4 bases short, with 35 bases between. Germline-derived CDR1 and CDR2 are TSWWSYY and QGS. This CDR3 region has 21 residues. The CDR3 loop reads CALGKGLPTTGDTRDGDKLIF. CDR3 coding DNA: TGTGCTCTTGGGAAAGGCCTTCCTACAACTGGGGATACACGAGATGGCGATAAACTCATCTTT.

As for this clone: Translating this DNA gives a protein that differs at residue 12 from the TCRdb one, which belongs to a much larger clone; a read error is likely, and the protein shown is this translation. The chain joins TRDV1 to TRDJ1, with D perhaps TRDD3 (6 bases). V shed 8 bases and J shed 6 bases, with 25 bases lying between them. CDR3 size: 16 residues. The V gene's germline CDR1 is TSWWSYY and CDR2 QGS. The CDR3 loop is CALSFPAVLGLNKLIF. The CDR3, as DNA: TGTGCTCTTTCCTTTCCTGCCGTACTGGGCCTCAATAAACTCATCTTT.

This clone was counted a few times. A read error likely explains this, since a far larger clone differs by one base. The rearrangement joins TRDV2 to TRDJ1; 10 bases align to TRDD3. This CDR3 spans 21 amino acids. V gave up 0 bases and J gave up 6 bases; unmatched junction bases: 24. Looked up from germline, CDR1 is GEAIGNYY and CDR2 is EKD. CDR3 protein: CACDTVLGVVVLGDRDHKLIF. The CDR3 DNA reads TGTGCCTGTGACACCGTCCTAGGAGTTGTGGTACTGGGGGATCGAGACCATAAACTCATCTTT.

The gene calls are TRDV2 and TRDJ1, with 13 positions matching TRDD3. Germline values: CDR1 GEAIGNYY, CDR2 EKD. The CDR3 totals 18 residues. Trimming removed 3 bases from V and 1 base from J; junction bases left unmatched: 10. DNA of the CDR3: TGTGCCTGTGACTCCCTACTGGGGGATACGCGAGGCACCGATAAACTCATCTTT. It codes for CACDSLLGDTRGTDKLIF.

The chain links TRDV2 to TRDJ1, with 10 bases aligning to TRDD3. Germline CDR1 reads GEAIGNYY; CDR2 reads EKD. The CDR3 runs to 16 residues. The V and J ends lost 1 base and 3 bases, in that order; junction bases with no gene match: 7. The CDR3 nucleotides are TGTGCCTGTGACACTGTGGGGGATACTTACCCCGATAAACTCATCTTT. It specifies CACDTVGDTYPDKLIF.

The chain is built from TRDV1 and TRDJ1; 8 bases map to TRDD3. V shed 3 bases, J shed 4 bases, and the junction held 22 bases outside the gene matches. Germline lookup yields CDR1 TSWWSYY and CDR2 QGS. The CDR3 loop spans 20 amino acids. CDR3 coding DNA: TGTGCTCTTGGGGAGTGGCCTTCTCCCTCTCCGAGGGATACGGGCGATAAACTCATCTTT. This translates into CALGEWPSPSPRDTGDKLIF.

For this clone: It may be a read error: a sequence one base away is much more abundant. The sample carries other DNA sequences with the same CDR3. The rearrangement uses TRDV1 and TRDJ1; no definite D call. CDR3 length equals 17 residues. The V end lost 5 bases, the J end lost 0 bases, and 19 bases lay between the germline ends. Germline V gene data show CDR1 as TSWWSYY and CDR2 as QGS. In nucleotides, the CDR3 is TGTGCTCTTGGGAGGCGGGCCCCAGCGCGTTACACCGATAAACTCATCTTT. Residues: CALGRRAPARYTDKLIF.

This clone ranks as medium-sized. Other DNA variants within this sample encode the same CDR3. This chain links TRAV29/DV5 with TRDJ1; 8 bases are shared with TRDD3. The V gene's germline CDR1 is NSMFDY and CDR2 ISSIKDK. The junction had 10 bases not matched to a gene; V was cut back by 0 bases and J by 0 bases. CDR3 length equals 17 residues. CDR3 in DNA: TGTGCAGCAAGCGCCTCTGGGGGACTATTGTACACCGATAAACTCATCTTT. Amino acids: CAASASGGLLYTDKLIF.

The V gene is TRDV2, the J gene TRDJ1, with 13 bases that match TRDD3. Germline lookup yields CDR1 GEAIGNYY and CDR2 EKD. The CDR3 runs 16 residues. The J segment lost 9 bases and the V segment lost 3 bases, leaving 12 bases of the junction unmatched. CDR3 region: CACDSVLGDTRVELIF. The CDR3 DNA sequence: TGTGCCTGTGACTCCGTACTGGGGGATACGCGAGTGGAACTCATCTTT.

J is TRDJ1 and V is TRDV1, with 11 bases lining up with TRDD3. The V segment lost 4 bases and the J segment 2 bases; nucleotides outside the gene matches: 24. Germline V gene sequence: CDR1 TSWWSYY, CDR2 QGS. CDR3 length: 22 amino acids. CDR3 nucleotide sequence: TGTGCTCTTGGGGGGCCTTCTCTTAGGGGGGCTGGGGGATACCCCCTGACCGATAAACTCATCTTT. Encoded protein: CALGGPSLRGAGGYPLTDKLIF.

This clone has only a few counts. This is likely an artifact of a read error, given a far larger clone one base away. This same CDR3 is encoded by further DNA sequences in the sample. The chain employs TRDV2 and TRDJ1; TRDD3 matches 13 bases. This CDR3 has 20 residues. Trimming took 4 bases from V and 2 from J; bases not matched to a gene: 18. Germline V gene sequence: CDR1 GEAIGNYY, CDR2 EKD. This CDR3 is CACDRYWGIRGLEDTDKLIF. As DNA, the CDR3 is TGTGCCTGTGATCGGTACTGGGGGATACGGGGCTTGGAGGATACCGATAAACTCATCTTT.

The V gene is TRDV2, the J gene TRDJ1; D unclear. Germline V gene sequence: CDR1 GEAIGNYY, CDR2 EKD. The V end was cut by 3 bases, the J end by 7 bases, with 35 bases between. CDR3 length: 20 residues. This CDR3 reads CACDPLKTSQSGPNPLKLIF. The CDR3 DNA reads as TGTGCCTGTGACCCGCTTAAGACCTCCCAGTCCGGTCCCAACCCTCTTAAACTCATCTTT.

With regard to this clone: With only one base between it and a far larger clone, this is likely a read error. V is TRDV1 and J is TRDJ1; 7 bases align to TRDD3. Germline CDR1 and CDR2: TSWWSYY and QGS. J gave up 0 bases and V 4 bases, and 26 bases lay outside the gene matches. The CDR3 sequence is 22 residues long. The CDR3 region has the DNA TGTGCTCTTGGGGCACCCAAGCGCCTACGAGGGGGTGGGGGAGTCCACACCGATAAACTCATCTTT. It codes for CALGAPKRLRGGGGVHTDKLIF.

About this clone itself: This sequence is one base from a far larger clone and is likely a read error. The chain couples TRDV1 to TRDJ1; TRDD3 aligns across 7 bases. Trimming cost V 0 bases and J 0 bases; bases outside gene matches: 19. CDR1 is TSWWSYY and CDR2 is QGS in the germline V gene. The CDR3 is 21 residues long. This chain's CDR3 is CALGELPRPRLEDTYTDKLIF. The CDR3 nucleotides read TGTGCTCTTGGGGAACTTCCTAGGCCGCGGCTGGAGGATACGTACACCGATAAACTCATCTTT.

This clone is labeled large. The V call is TRDV1, the J call TRDJ1; no firm D call. With 3 bases removed from V and 0 bases from J, the gap between germline ends came to 14 bases. The CDR3 extends over 16 amino acids. CDR1 and CDR2 from the germline V gene are TSWWSYY and QGS. This CDR3 is CALGDPASAYTDKLIF. The CDR3, as DNA: TGTGCTCTTGGGGACCCGGCCTCCGCGTACACCGATAAACTCATCTTT.

This clone was seen a few times. This sequence joins TRAV38-2/DV8 and TRDJ1, with TRDD3 matching 9 bases. The CDR3 is 21 residues long. Germline values: CDR1 TSESDYY, CDR2 QEAYKQQN. The V gene end was trimmed by 4 bases and the J gene end by 5 bases; junction bases not matched to a gene: 27. The CDR3 protein is CAYRDLPRSLILGEGWDKLIF. CDR3 bases: TGTGCTTATAGGGACCTTCCTCGTAGTCTGATACTGGGGGAAGGATGGGATAAACTCATCTTT.

This clone was counted a few times. TCRdb assigns this DNA the protein of a much larger clone, which departs from its translation at residue 13; this likely reflects a read error, and the protein shown comes from translating the DNA. The V gene is TRDV1, the J gene TRDJ1; weak D call: TRDD3 (6 bases). Germline loops: CDR1 TSWWSYY, CDR2 QGS. This CDR3 has 16 residues. The chain's CDR3 is CALSFPAVLGLDRLIF. CDR3 DNA sequence: TGTGCTCTTTCCTTTCCTGCCGTACTGGGCCTCGATAGACTCATCTTT.

Concerning this clone itself: It differs at one base from a far larger clone, so likely a read error. The chain is built from TRDV2 and TRDJ3, with TRDD3 as a possible D gene (6 bases). The CDR3 sequence is 25 residues long. V was trimmed by 0 bases and J by 1 base, leaving 33 bases between them. Per germline, CDR1 GEAIGNYY and CDR2 EKD. This CDR3 reads CACDTVSGRGTPLRLSSWDTRQMFF. As DNA, the CDR3 is TGTGCCTGTGACACCGTGAGTGGACGGGGGACCCCGCTTCGTTTATCGTCCTGGGACACCCGACAGATGTTTTTC.

This chain links TRDV2 with TRDJ3; TRDD3 is a possible D gene (6 bases). V was clipped by 0 bases and J by 1 base, with 33 bases between them. The CDR3 covers 25 residues. Germline CDR1 and CDR2: GEAIGNYY and EKD. In DNA form, the CDR3 reads TGTGCCTGTGACACCGTGAGGGGAGGGGGGACCCCGCTTCGTTTATCGTCCTGGGACACCCGACAGATGTTTTTC. This translates into CACDTVRGGGTPLRLSSWDTRQMFF.

About this clone: A far bigger clonotype differs at one base, so this is likely a read error. This same CDR3 is encoded by further DNA sequences in the sample. This chain uses TRDV1 with TRDJ1, with 7 bases identical to TRDD3. This CDR3 has 22 residues. The germline V gene encodes CDR1 TSWWSYY and CDR2 QGS. The CDR3 DNA reads TGCGCTCTTGGGGCACCCAAGCACCTACGAGGGGGTGGGGGAGTCCACACCGATAAACTCATCTTT. It encodes CALGAPKHLRGGGGVHTDKLIF.

This clone was detected only a few times. The CDR3 coding sequence is TGTGCCTGTGACCCTCTTCTTCCTACTGGGGGATACGCGTTCGATAAACTCATCTTT. It specifies CACDPLLPTGGYAFDKLIF. J is TRDJ1 and V is TRDV2, with 13 positions matching TRDD3. There are 19 residues in the CDR3. Per the germline V gene, CDR1 is GEAIGNYY and CDR2 is EKD. The junction had 16 bases not matched to a gene; V was cut back by 3 bases and J by 4 bases.

This clone qualifies as medium-sized. The CDR3 DNA sequence: TGTGCTCTTGGGAACCTAATCCTCGGCCTTCCTAGGGAGTCCGATAAACTCATCTTT. This gives the protein CALGNLILGLPRESDKLIF. The V call is TRDV1, the J call TRDJ1; the match to TRDD2 covers 8 bases. The CDR3 consists of 19 residues. V trimming: 5 bases; J trimming: 3 bases; junction bases outside the gene matches: 20. In germline, CDR1 is TSWWSYY, CDR2 QGS.

This clone came up a few times. A far larger clone is one base from this, pointing to a likely read error. V and J are TRDV2 and TRDJ1, with D hard to call. V was cut by 2 bases and J by 0 bases, with 12 bases left in between. The CDR3 extends over 15 amino acids. Germline V gene lookup returns CDR1 GEAIGNYY and CDR2 EKD. CDR3 sequence (DNA): TGTGCCTGTGACATCGTTACGAGGTACACCGATAAACTCATCTTT. This sequence encodes CACDIVTRYTDKLIF.

This clone is termed medium-sized (0.01 to 0.1%). The gene calls are TRDV1 and TRDJ1, with a tentative D call TRDD3 (5 bases). V was pared by 1 base and J by 1 base, with 31 bases between. CDR1 TSWWSYY and CDR2 QGS come from the germline V gene. This CDR3 spans 22 amino acids. CDR3 bases: TGTGCTCTTGGGGAACGTTTTCAAATGGTACGGGGGCTGTCGCGGAGCACCGATAAACTCATCTTT. Residues: CALGERFQMVRGLSRSTDKLIF.

This clone is classed as medium-sized. This probably arose from a read error, given a far larger clone one base away. The chain couples TRDV1 to TRDJ2; 8 nucleotides align to TRDD2. CDR3 size: 24 residues. Germline assignment: CDR1 TSWWSYY and CDR2 QGS. Here the CDR3 DNA reads TGTGCTCTTGGGGAAGGTTTGTCTGGTAGGATACTTCCTACCTACCCCGCTTTGGCAGCACAACTCTTCTTT. Translated: CALGEGLSGRILPTYPALAAQLFF.

This clone is classed as medium-sized. A read error is the likely source, as a far larger clone sits one nucleotide away. The chain links TRDV1 to TRDJ1, with D maybe TRDD3 (10 bases). V shed 6 bases and J shed 12 bases, with 29 bases lying between them. This CDR3 region has 16 residues. CDR1 TSWWSYY and CDR2 QGS come from the germline V gene. In DNA, the CDR3 is TGTGCTCTTGGTACCCTTCCTACGGTTACTGGGGGATCGTTCATCTTT. Its protein is CALGTLPTVTGGSFIF.

This clone is labeled as hyperexpanded (1% or more). Different DNA sequences within this sample yield the same CDR3. The V gene is TRDV2, the J gene TRDJ1, with TRDD3 as a possible D gene (6 bases). Trimming removed 0 bases from V and 2 bases from J, with 12 bases in between. The CDR3 runs 15 residues. In germline, CDR1 is GEAIGNYY, CDR2 EKD. CDR3 sequence: CACDTVGGPTDKLIF. The DNA of the CDR3 is TGTGCCTGTGACACCGTGGGGGGACCAACCGATAAACTCATCTTT.

On this clone: It is likely a read error: a sequence one base away is far more abundant. The chain recombines TRDV1 with TRDJ1; 7 bases line up with TRDD3. V was pared by 4 bases and J by 1 base, with 27 bases of the junction left unmatched. The germline CDR1 and CDR2 sequences are TSWWSYY and QGS. The CDR3 consists of 22 residues. The CDR3 here is CALGAPKHLRGGGGVRTDKLIF. The CDR3 nucleotides are TGTGCTCTTGGGGCACCCAAGCACCTACGAGGGGGTGGGGGAGTCCGCACCGATAAACTCATCTTT.